This TCR beta chain was sequenced during a study of blood T cell repertoires in COVID-19. About the study: Material from acute and convalescent COVID-19 was sourced from the United States, Italy and Spain. PBMCs, B-cell-depleted T cells, or T cells provided the cDNA or gDNA that made up the material.

TCRdb's copy holds only in-frame clones and misses some; the assay was immunoSEQ multiplex PCR. The sample has 100,000 or so clones, more than 75% seen once. This CDR3 region has 15 residues. V lost 5 bases to trimming and J lost 4 bases; unmatched junction nucleotides: 10. CDR1 KGHSH and CDR2 LQKENI come from the germline V gene. The TCR was taken from a human donor in a cohort sampled during active COVID-19. The chain carries TRBV18 and TRBJ1-2, with TRBD1 identical over 7 bases. What was sequenced was peripheral blood. The CDR3 is CASSSTDREVYGYTF. The CDR3 DNA reads as TGTGCCAGCTCATCGACAGACAGGGAAGTCTATGGCTACACCTTC.